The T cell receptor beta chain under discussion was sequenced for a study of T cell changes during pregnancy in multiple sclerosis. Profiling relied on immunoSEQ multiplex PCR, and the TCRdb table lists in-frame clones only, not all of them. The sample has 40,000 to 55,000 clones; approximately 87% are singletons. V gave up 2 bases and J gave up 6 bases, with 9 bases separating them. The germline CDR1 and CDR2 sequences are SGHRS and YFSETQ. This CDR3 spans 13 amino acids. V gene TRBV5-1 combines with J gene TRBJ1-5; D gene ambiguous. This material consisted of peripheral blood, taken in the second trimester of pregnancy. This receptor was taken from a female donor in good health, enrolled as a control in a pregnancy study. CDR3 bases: TGCGCCAGCAGCTTCGGAAGAGGTCAGCCCCAGCATTTT. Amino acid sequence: CASSFGRGQPQHF.